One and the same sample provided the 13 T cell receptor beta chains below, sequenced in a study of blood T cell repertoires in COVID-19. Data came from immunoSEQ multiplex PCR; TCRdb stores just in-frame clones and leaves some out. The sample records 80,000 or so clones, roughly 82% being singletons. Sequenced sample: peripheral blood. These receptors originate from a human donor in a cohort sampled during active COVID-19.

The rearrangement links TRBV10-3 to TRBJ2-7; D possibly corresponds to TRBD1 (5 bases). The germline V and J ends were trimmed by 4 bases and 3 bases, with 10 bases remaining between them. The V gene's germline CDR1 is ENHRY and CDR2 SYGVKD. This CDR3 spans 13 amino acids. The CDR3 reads CAISGDRSYEQYF. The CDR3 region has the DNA TGTGCCATCAGTGGCGACAGAAGCTACGAGCAGTACTTC.

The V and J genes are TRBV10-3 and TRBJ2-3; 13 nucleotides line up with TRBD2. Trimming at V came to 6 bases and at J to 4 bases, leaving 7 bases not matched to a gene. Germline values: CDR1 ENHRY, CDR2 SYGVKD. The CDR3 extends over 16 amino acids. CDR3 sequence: CAIRPSGTSGADTQYF. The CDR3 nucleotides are TGTGCCATCAGACCCTCCGGGACTAGCGGGGCAGATACGCAGTATTTT.

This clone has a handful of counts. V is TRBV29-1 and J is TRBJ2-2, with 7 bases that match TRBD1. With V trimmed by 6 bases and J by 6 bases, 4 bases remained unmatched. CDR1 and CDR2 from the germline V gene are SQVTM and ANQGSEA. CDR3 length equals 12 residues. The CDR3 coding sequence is TGCAGCGTGGATACAGGGGCCGGGGAGCTGTTTTTT. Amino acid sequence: CSVDTGAGELFF.

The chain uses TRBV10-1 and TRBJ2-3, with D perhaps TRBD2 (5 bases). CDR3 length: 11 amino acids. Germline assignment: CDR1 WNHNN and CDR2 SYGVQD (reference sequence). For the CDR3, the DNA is TGCGCTGGGCGGGTCACAGATACGCAGTATTTT. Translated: CAGRVTDTQYF.

Written as DNA, the CDR3 is TGCGCCAGCAGCCAGCCGACAGGGGGTACGCAGGGTCGCGGCTACACCTTC. The encoded protein is CASSQPTGGTQGRGYTF. The chain uses TRBV4-1 and TRBJ1-2, with TRBD1 matching over 9 bases. CDR3 length: 17 residues. Germline V gene lookup returns CDR1 MGHRA and CDR2 YSYEKL. Germline trimming cut 3 bases from V and 8 bases from J; bases unmatched to any gene: 16.

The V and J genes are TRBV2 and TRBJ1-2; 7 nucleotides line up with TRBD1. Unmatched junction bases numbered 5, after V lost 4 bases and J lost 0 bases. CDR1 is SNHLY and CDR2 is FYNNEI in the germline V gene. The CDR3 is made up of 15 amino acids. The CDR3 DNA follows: TGTGCCAGCAGTGTATCCAGGGGGTCTAACTATGGCTACACCTTC. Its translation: CASSVSRGSNYGYTF.

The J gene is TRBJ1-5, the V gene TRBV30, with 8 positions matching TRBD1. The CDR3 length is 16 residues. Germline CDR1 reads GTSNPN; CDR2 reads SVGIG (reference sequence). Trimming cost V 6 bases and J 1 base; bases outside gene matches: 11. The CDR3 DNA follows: TGTGCCTGCGGACACTCGACAGGGGTCAGCAATCAGCCCCAGCATTTT. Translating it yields CACGHSTGVSNQPQHF.

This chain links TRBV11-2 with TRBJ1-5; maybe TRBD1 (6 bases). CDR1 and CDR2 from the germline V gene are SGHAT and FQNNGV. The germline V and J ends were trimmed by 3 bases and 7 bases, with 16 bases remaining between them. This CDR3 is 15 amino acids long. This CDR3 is CASSFGGLVEQPQHF. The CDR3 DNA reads TGTGCCAGCAGCTTCGGGGGGCTCGTAGAGCAGCCCCAGCATTTT.

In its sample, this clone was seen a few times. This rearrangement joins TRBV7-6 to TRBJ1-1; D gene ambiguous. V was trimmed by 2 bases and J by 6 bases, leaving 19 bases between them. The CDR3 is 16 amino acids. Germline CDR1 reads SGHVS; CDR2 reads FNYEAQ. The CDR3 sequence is CASSLFRQGLFSEAFF. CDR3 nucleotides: TGTGCCAGCAGCTTATTTCGGCAAGGACTCTTCTCTGAAGCTTTCTTT.

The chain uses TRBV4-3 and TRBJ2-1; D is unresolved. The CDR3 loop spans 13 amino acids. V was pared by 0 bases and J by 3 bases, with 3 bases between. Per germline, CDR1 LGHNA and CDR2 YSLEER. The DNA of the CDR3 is TGCGCCAGCAGCCAAGAGAGCTACAATGAGCAGTTCTTC. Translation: CASSQESYNEQFF.

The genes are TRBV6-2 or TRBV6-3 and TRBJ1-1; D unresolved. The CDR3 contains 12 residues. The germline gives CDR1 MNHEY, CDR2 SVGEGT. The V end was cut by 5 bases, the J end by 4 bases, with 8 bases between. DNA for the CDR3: TGTGCCAGCAGTGCGAGTCGCACTGAAGCTTTCTTT. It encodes CASSASRTEAFF.

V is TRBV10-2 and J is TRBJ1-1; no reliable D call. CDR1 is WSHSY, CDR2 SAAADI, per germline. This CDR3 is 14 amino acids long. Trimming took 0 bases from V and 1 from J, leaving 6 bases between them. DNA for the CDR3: TGCGCCAGCAGTGAGTCAGCAAAGAACACTGAAGCTTTCTTT. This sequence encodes CASSESAKNTEAFF.

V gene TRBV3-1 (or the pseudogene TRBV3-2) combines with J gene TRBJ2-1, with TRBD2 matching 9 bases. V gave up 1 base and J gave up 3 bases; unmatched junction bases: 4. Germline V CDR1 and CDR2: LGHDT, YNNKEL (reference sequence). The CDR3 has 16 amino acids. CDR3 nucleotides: TGTGCCAGCAGCCAAGGTGGTAGCGGGGGCTACAATGAGCAGTTCTTC. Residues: CASSQGGSGGYNEQFF.